What follows describes a single T cell receptor (beta chain). No antigen is known for it. Germline loops: CDR1 MNHEY, CDR2 SVGAGI. The CDR3 length is 14 residues. The V segment lost 2 bases and the J segment 6 bases; nucleotides outside the gene matches: 4. Assay: immunoSEQ multiplex PCR; the TCRdb copy retains only in-frame clones and omits some. The sample records about 150,000 clones, roughly nine tenths being singletons. These data come from a study of T cell responses to AZD1222 COVID-19 vaccine. Study conclusions and caveats: Receipt of two AZD1222 doses was followed by a rise in Spike-specific TCR breadth and depth. The study sampled repertoires only after the peak T cell response.

V usage is TRBV6-5 and J usage is TRBJ1-2; 9 bases agree with TRBD1. This sequence was found in an adult in good health. The material was peripheral blood, obtained on day 0 of AZD1222 vaccination. CDR3: CASSYLTGGDGYTF. The CDR3 bases are TGTGCCAGCAGTTACCTAACAGGGGGCGATGGCTACACCTTC.